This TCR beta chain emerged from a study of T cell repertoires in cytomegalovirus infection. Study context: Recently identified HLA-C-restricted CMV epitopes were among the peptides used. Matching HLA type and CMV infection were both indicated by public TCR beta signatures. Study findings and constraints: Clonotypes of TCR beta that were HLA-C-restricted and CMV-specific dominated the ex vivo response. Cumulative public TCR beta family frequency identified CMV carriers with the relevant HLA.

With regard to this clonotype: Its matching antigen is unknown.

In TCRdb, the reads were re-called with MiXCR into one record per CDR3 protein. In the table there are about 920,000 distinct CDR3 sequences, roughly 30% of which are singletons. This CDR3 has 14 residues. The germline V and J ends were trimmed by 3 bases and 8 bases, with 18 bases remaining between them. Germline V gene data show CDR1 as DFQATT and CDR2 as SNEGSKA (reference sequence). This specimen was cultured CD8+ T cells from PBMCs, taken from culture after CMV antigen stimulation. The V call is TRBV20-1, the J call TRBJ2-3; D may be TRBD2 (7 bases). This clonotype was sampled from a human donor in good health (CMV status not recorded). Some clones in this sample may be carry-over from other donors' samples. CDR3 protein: CSASSGGSSGTQYF. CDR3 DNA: TGCAGTGCTAGCTCGGGGGGCTCCTCGGGTACGCAGTATTTT.